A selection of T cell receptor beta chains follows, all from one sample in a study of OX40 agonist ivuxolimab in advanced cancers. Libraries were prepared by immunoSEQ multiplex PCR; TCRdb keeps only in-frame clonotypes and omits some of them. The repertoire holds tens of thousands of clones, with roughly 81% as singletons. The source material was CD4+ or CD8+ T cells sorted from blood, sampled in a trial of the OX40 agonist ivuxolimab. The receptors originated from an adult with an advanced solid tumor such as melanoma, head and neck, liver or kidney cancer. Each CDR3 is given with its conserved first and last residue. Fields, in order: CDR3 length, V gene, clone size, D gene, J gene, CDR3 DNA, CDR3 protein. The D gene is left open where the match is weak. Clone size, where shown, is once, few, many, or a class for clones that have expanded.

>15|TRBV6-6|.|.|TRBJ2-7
TGTGCCAGCAGTTTCACAGGGAAAACCGGGGACGAGCAGTACTTC
CASSFTGKTGDEQYF
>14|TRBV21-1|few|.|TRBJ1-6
TGTGCCAGCAGCATAAGGGGCACGGATTCACCCCTCCACTTT
CASSIRGTDSPLHF
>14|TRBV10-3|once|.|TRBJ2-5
TGTGCCATCAGTGGAGGGAGGTACCAAGAGACCCAGTACTTC
CAISGGRYQETQYF
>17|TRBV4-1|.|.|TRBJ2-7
TGCGCCAGCAGCCAAGATCCGAAGAGGCCACTCTCCTACGAGCAGTACTTC
CASSQDPKRPLSYEQYF
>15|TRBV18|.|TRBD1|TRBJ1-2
TGTGCCAGCTCACCCCGCTCGGGACAGGTCTATGGCTACACCTTC
CASSPRSGQVYGYTF
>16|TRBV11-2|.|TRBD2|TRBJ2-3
TGTGCCAGCAGCACCAGACTAGCGGGAGGATGGGATACGCAGTATTTT
CASSTRLAGGWDTQYF
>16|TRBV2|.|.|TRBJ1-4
TGTGCCAGCAGACTCCTCAGGGATGCAACTAATGAAAAACTGTTTTTT
CASRLLRDATNEKLFF
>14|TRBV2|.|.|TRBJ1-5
TGTGCCAGCAGTGAAGGACGGAGCAATCAGCCCCAGCATTTT
CASSEGRSNQPQHF
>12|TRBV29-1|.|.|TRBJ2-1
TGCAGCGTTGAAGAAAACGACAATGAGCAGTTCTTC
CSVEENDNEQFF
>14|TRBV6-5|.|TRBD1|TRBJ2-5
TGTGCCAGCGGGGACAGGGGAGAACGAGAGACCCAGTACTTC
CASGDRGERETQYF
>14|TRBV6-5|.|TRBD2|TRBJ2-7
TGTGCAACCAGCAACCCTAGCGGGAGAAATGAGCAGTACTTC
CATSNPSGRNEQYF
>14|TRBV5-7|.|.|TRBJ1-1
TGTGCCAGCAGCCCAGTGGGAGGGAACACTGAAGCTTTCTTT
CASSPVGGNTEAFF
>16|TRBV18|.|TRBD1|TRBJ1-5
TGTGCCAGCTCACCACCTGGGACAGTAAGCAATCAGCCCCAGCATTTT
CASSPPGTVSNQPQHF
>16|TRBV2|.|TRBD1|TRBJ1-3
TGTGCCAGCAGTGAATTGAGGGGGCATTTGAGAAACACCATATATTTT
CASSELRGHLRNTIYF
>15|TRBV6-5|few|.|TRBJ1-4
TGTGCCAGCAGTCGATCGGGGGGAGCGGATGAAAAACTGTTTTTT
CASSRSGGADEKLFF
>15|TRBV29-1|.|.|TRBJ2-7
TGCAGCGTCCCAGGAGGGGACGCAATGACCTACGAGCAGTACTTC
CSVPGGDAMTYEQYF
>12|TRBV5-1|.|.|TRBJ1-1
TGCGCCAGCAGCATGCTCGGTTTTGAAGCTTTCTTT
CASSMLGFEAFF
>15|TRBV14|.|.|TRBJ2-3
TGTGCCAGCAGCCAAGATGCAGGAATCACAGATACGCAGTATTTT
CASSQDAGITDTQYF
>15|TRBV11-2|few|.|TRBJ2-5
TGTGCCAGCAGCTTAGATGTTGGGGTCCAAGAGACCCAGTACTTC
CASSLDVGVQETQYF
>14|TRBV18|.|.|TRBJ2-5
TGTGCCAGCTCACCAGTAAGGGGGCAAGAGACCCAGTACTTC
CASSPVRGQETQYF
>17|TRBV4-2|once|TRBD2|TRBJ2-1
TGTGCCAGCAGCCAGGGCCCGGGAGGGCCGGCCCTCAATGAGCAGTTCTTC
CASSQGPGGPALNEQFF
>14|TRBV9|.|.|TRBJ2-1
TGTGCCAGCAGCGTGACGGTTTCCTACAATGAGCAGTTCTTC
CASSVTVSYNEQFF
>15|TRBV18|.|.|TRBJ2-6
TGTGCCAGCTCTCCCCTTTTAAGTGGGGCCAACGTCCTGACTTTC
CASSPLLSGANVLTF
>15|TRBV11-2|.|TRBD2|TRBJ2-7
TGTGCCAGCAGTATACTAGCGGACCTTACCTACGAGCAGTACTTC
CASSILADLTYEQYF
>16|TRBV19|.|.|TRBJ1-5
TGTGCCAGTAGTGCAAAGGACAGTTCGATCCATCAGCCCCAGCATTTT
CASSAKDSSIHQPQHF
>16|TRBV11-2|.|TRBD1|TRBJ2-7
TGTGCCAGCAGCTTATTCACAGGGGTCCGTACCTACGAGCAGTACTTC
CASSLFTGVRTYEQYF
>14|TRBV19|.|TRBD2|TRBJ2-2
TGTGCCAGTAGTAAGGGACTAGTCTCCGGGGAGCTGTTTTTT
CASSKGLVSGELFF
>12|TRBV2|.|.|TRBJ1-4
TGTGCCAGCAGTCCGATTTTTTTGGGGCTGTTTTTT
CASSPIFLGLFF
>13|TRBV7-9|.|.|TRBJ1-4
TGTGCCAGCAGCCCGGACAGTAATGAAAAACTGTTTTTT
CASSPDSNEKLFF
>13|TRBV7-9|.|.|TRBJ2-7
TGTGCCAGCAGCCCCGGGGTAAACTACGAGCAGTACTTC
CASSPGVNYEQYF
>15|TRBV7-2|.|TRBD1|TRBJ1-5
TGTGCCAGCAGCTTCGGACAGGGGGGAGGTCAGCCCCAGCATTTT
CASSFGQGGGQPQHF
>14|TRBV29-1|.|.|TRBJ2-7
TGCAGCGCTCTATCCCACACCTCGACCTACGAGCAGTACTTC
CSALSHTSTYEQYF
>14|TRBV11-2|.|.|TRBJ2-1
TGTGCCAGCAGCTTCCCGGGACTCCACAATGAGCAGTTCTTC
CASSFPGLHNEQFF
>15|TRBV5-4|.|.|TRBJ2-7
TGTGCCAGCAGCCCGGACTTATTGAGCTCCTACGAGCAGTACTTC
CASSPDLLSSYEQYF
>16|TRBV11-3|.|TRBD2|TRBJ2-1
TGTGCCAGCAGCTTTCCCCTTAGCGGGAGTATAAGTGAGCAGTTCTTC
CASSFPLSGSISEQFF
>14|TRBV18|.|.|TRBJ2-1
TGTGCCAGCTCACCACCGGCTAGCGTGGGCGAGCAGTTCTTC
CASSPPASVGEQFF
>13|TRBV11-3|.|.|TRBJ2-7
TGTGCCAGCAGCTTAGATACCCGGAACGAGCAGTACTTC
CASSLDTRNEQYF
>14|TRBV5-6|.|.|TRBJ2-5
TGTGCCAGCAGCTCGCTGACTAGTTCTGAGACCCAGTACTTC
CASSSLTSSETQYF
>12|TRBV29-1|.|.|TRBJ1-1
TGCAGCGTTGCCAGAGGGAACACTGAAGCTTTCTTT
CSVARGNTEAFF
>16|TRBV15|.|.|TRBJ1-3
TGTGCCACCAGCAGAGATCGGCAGGGAGACGGAAACACCATATATTTT
CATSRDRQGDGNTIYF
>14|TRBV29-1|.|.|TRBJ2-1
TGCAGCGTTGTTTTCGGGGTCGAGCGAAGTGAGCAGTTCTTC
CSVVFGVERSEQFF
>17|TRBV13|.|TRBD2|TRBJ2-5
TGTGCCAGCAGCTCCCTCGGACTAGCGGGAGTTCGAGAGACCCAGTACTTC
CASSSLGLAGVRETQYF
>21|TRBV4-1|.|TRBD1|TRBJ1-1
TGCGCCAGCAGCCAAGATTATCGCCTTCAGGACAGGGGGCGTAGAAGGACTGAAGCTTTCTTT
CASSQDYRLQDRGRRRTEAFF
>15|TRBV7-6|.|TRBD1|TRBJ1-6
TGTGCCAGCAGCCCGGGACAGGGGGCGAACTCACCCCTCCACTTT
CASSPGQGANSPLHF
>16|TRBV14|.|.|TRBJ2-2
TGTGCCAGCAGCCAAGTTGGCAGGGTGGGGACCGGGGAGCTGTTTTTT
CASSQVGRVGTGELFF
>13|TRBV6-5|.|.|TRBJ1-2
TGTGCCAGCAGTTCCGGGACACTCTATGGCTACACCTTC
CASSSGTLYGYTF
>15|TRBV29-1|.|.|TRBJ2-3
TGCAGCGTTGAAGACTTCGAGCGGGGCACAGATACGCAGTATTTT
CSVEDFERGTDTQYF
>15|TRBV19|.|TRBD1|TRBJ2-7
TGTGCCAGTAGTATAGGACAGGGGATCGCCTACGAGCAGTACTTC
CASSIGQGIAYEQYF
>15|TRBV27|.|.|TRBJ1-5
TGTGCCAGCAGTTTCGGGGGTGGAGGCAATCAGCCCCAGCATTTT
CASSFGGGGNQPQHF
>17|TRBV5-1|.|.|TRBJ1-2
TGCGCCAGCAGCTTGTATCTCAGGGATCAAACAAACTATGGCTACACCTTC
CASSLYLRDQTNYGYTF